One and the same sample provided the 9 T cell receptor beta chains below, sequenced in a study of cytomegalovirus exposure and HLA in healthy donors. A multiplex PCR was run with 60 Vbeta primers and 13 Jbeta primers. Measured with immunoSEQ multiplex PCR; TCRdb has only the in-frame clones, and not every one. The top ten clones hold around 5.7% of a sample with 200,000 to 300,000 clones, 82% of them seen once. The sample was PBMCs. Every receptor here comes from a middle-aged woman in good health and CMV-seropositive.

The J gene is TRBJ1-3, the V gene TRBV2; 7 bases are a match to TRBD1. The CDR3 sequence is 15 residues long. Germline loops: CDR1 SNHLY, CDR2 FYNNEI. The V segment lost 4 bases and the J segment 0 bases; nucleotides outside the gene matches: 3. Written as DNA, the CDR3 is TGTGCCAGCAGTGGGGCAGGGGGCTCTGGAAACACCATATATTTT. It encodes CASSGAGGSGNTIYF.

V is TRBV5-4 and J is TRBJ2-4; D may be TRBD1 (6 bases). Germline values: CDR1 SGHNT, CDR2 YYREEE (reference sequence). The CDR3 is made up of 15 amino acids. V was cut by 1 base and J by 6 bases, with 14 bases left in between. The CDR3 nucleotides read TGTGCCAGCAGCTTGCCAGGGGTTAATGGAAACATTCAGTACTTC. Translation gives CASSLPGVNGNIQYF.

The chain employs TRBV15 and TRBJ1-2; D is perhaps TRBD1 (5 bases). Trimming removed 3 bases at V and 7 bases at J, with 12 bases between. The CDR3 consists of 13 residues. Germline-derived CDR1 and CDR2 are LNHNV and YYDKDF (reference sequence). The CDR3 region has the DNA TGTGCCACCAGCAGGGGAGGGACTGGTGGCTACACCTTC. Translation gives CATSRGGTGGYTF. Based on the CDR3 plus reference TRBV15 and TRBJ1-2, the full variable domain is DAMVIQNPRYQVTQFGKPVTLSCSQTLNHNVMYWYQQKSSQAPKLLFHYYDKDFNNEADTPDNFQSRRPNTSFCFLDIRSPGLGDTAMYLCATSRGGTGGYTFGSGTRLTVV.

This clone showed up just a few times. The chain joins TRBV30 to TRBJ2-1; 9 bases agree with TRBD2. V shed 0 bases, J shed 0 bases, and the junction held 18 bases outside the gene matches. This CDR3 spans 21 amino acids. Germline CDR1 is GTSNPN and CDR2 is SVGIG (reference sequence). The CDR3 coding sequence is TGTGCCTGGAGTGTACAAGATCAGACTAGCGGTTCCTACCTCTCCTACAATGAGCAGTTCTTC. It yields the protein CAWSVQDQTSGSYLSYNEQFF. The full variable domain, with the rest looked up from reference TRBV30 and TRBJ2-1, is SQTIHQWPATLVQPVGSPLSLECTVEGTSNPNLYWYRQAAGRGLQLLFYSVGIGQISSEVPQNLSASRPQDRQFILSSKKLLLSDSGFYLCAWSVQDQTSGSYLSYNEQFFGPGTRLTVL.

The chain uses TRBV5-1 and TRBJ2-3, with D perhaps matching TRBD1 (5 bases). The V gene lost 5 bases and the J gene lost 9 bases, with 19 bases spanning the gap. Germline CDR1 and CDR2: SGHRS and YFSETQ. This CDR3 has 14 residues. For the CDR3, the DNA is TGCGCCAGCAGTGGGGCCACATCTCCGGACACGCAGTATTTT. Its protein is CASSGATSPDTQYF.

Remarks on this clone: The same CDR3 can be traced to other DNA sequences in this sample. The chain uses TRBV11-2 and TRBJ1-6; D unresolved. V dropped 4 bases and J dropped 9 bases, with 10 bases sitting between them. The CDR3 consists of 13 residues. Germline CDR1 is SGHAT and CDR2 is FQNNGV. The CDR3, as DNA: TGTGCCAGCAGCTCACTTCGGAGTTCACCCCTCCACTTT. This sequence encodes CASSSLRSSPLHF.

The CDR3 nucleotides read TGTGCCAGCAGCCTCGGGCCAGGGGGTACTTCCACTGAAGCTTTCTTT. Residues: CASSLGPGGTSTEAFF. The chain couples TRBV11-1 to TRBJ1-1; TRBD1 agrees at 7 bases. The germline V gene encodes CDR1 SGHAT and CDR2 FQDESV (reference sequence). After removal of 5 bases from V and 4 bases from J, the junction contained 13 bases not matched to a gene. This CDR3 has 16 amino acids.

The V gene is TRBV29-1, the J gene TRBJ2-1, with 8 bases fitting TRBD1. Germline assignment: CDR1 SQVTM and CDR2 ANQGSEA. The CDR3 extends over 14 amino acids. V shed 4 bases, J shed 7 bases, and the junction held 9 bases outside the gene matches. CDR3 sequence: CSVVRQGSSNEQFF. CDR3 DNA: TGCAGCGTTGTGAGACAGGGGTCGAGTAATGAGCAGTTCTTC.

This clone turned up a few times. This sequence joins TRBV7-9 and TRBJ2-2, with 9 bases identical to TRBD2. From germline, CDR1 is SEHNR and CDR2 FQNEAQ (reference sequence). This CDR3 has 16 amino acids. Trimming at V came to 6 bases and at J to 4 bases, leaving 9 bases not matched to a gene. This CDR3 is CASRPLTSGSTGELFF. The CDR3 DNA follows: TGTGCCAGCAGACCCTTGACTAGCGGATCCACCGGGGAGCTGTTTTTT.